This TCR beta chain was documented in a study of blood T cell repertoires in COVID-19. For the study at large: The United States, Italy and Spain were the sources of the acute and convalescent COVID-19 samples. PBMCs, B-cell-depleted T cells, or T cells were the source of the cDNA or gDNA that made up the material.

From germline, CDR1 is MNHEY and CDR2 SMNVEV (reference sequence). V lost 6 bases, J lost 3 bases, and 2 bases stayed unmatched. The CDR3 length is 14 residues. Authors' analysis steps: Amplification of reference gene primers provided the estimated nucleated cell counts. TCRdb keeps only in-frame clones here, not all; method: immunoSEQ multiplex PCR. The V and J calls and clone size were taken over from that table, and D and trimming were inferred from the DNA. The table includes about 300,000 clones, around 90% detected once. This clone came up once. The sample consisted of peripheral blood. The clonotype was recovered from a man between 18 and 29 years old who had recovered from COVID-19. The gene calls are TRBV27 and TRBJ1-2; 12 bases match TRBD1. The CDR3 sequence: CASRGTGGHYGYTF. The CDR3 region has the DNA TGTGCCAGCAGGGGGACAGGGGGCCACTATGGCTACACCTTC.